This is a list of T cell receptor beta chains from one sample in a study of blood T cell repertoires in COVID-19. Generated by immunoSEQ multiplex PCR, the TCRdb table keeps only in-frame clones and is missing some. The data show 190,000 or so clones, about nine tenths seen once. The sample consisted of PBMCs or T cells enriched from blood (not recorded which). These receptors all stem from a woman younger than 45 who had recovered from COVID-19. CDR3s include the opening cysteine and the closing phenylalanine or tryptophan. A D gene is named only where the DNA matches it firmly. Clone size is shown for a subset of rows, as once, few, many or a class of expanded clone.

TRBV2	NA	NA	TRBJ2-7	TGTGCCAGCAGGGGCAGGGCCCCCTACGAGCAGTACTTC	CASRGRAPYEQYF
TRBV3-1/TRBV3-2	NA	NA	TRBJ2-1	TGTGCCAGCAGCCAAGACGCCAGTGGGGAGCGTGAGCAGTTCTTC	CASSQDASGEREQFF
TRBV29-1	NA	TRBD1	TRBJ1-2	TGCAGCGTTGACGGGGACAGGGAGAACGCCTATGGCTACACCTTC	CSVDGDRENAYGYTF
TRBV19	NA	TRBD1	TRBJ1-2	TGTGCCAGTAGGCTCCGGGACAGGGAATATGGCTACACCTTC	CASRLRDREYGYTF
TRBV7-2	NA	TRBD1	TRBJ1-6	TGTGCCAGCAGCCCAGGGGGCACGGGGGGTTCACCCCTCCACTTT	CASSPGGTGGSPLHF
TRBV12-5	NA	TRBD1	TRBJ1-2	TGTGCTAGTGGTTCGCCTTTTGGGACAGGGGAAGGCTACACCTTC	CASGSPFGTGEGYTF
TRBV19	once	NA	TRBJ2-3	TGTGCCAGTAGTATCCGCCTGAGCGGGAGCACAGATACGCAGTATTTT	CASSIRLSGSTDTQYF
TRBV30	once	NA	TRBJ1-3	TGTGCCTGGAGTGTACTACCCAGAGGAAACACCATATATTTT	CAWSVLPRGNTIYF
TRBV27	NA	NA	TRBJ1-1	TGTGCCAGCAGTTTAAGCTGGGCCGGCACTGAAGCTTTCTTT	CASSLSWAGTEAFF
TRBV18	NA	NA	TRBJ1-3	TGTGCCAGCTCACACTTACAGGGCTCTGGAAACACCATATATTTT	CASSHLQGSGNTIYF
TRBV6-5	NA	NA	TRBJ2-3	TGTGCCAGCAGTTGGGACTCTAGCACAGATACGCAGTATTTT	CASSWDSSTDTQYF
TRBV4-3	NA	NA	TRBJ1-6	TGCGCCAGCAGCCAACGGTTACAGGGCTATAATTCACCCCTCCACTTT	CASSQRLQGYNSPLHF
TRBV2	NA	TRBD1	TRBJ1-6	TGTGCCACCGATCCGACAGGGTTGGCACCCCTCCACTTT	CATDPTGLAPLHF
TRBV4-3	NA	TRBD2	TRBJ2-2	TGCGCCAGCAGCCAAATGGGGGGGGTCGGGGAGCTGTTTTTT	CASSQMGGVGELFF
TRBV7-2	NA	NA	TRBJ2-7	TGTGCCAGCAGCTTAAAGGGAGGTCACTACGAGCAGTACTTC	CASSLKGGHYEQYF
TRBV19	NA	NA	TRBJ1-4	TGTGCCAGTAGTATAGGAGCAGGGCCAAATGAAAAACTGTTTTTT	CASSIGAGPNEKLFF
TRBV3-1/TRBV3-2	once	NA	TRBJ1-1	TGTGCCAGCAGCCAAGATAGTAGGAACACTGAAGCTTTCTTT	CASSQDSRNTEAFF
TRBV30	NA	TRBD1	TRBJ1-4	TGTGCCTGGAGTGTAAGCCCCAGGGGGCAATCTATGGTCTATGAAAAACTGTTTTTT	CAWSVSPRGQSMVYEKLFF
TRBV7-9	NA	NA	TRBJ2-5	TGTGCCAGCAGCTCCGGACAGGGAGGGGAGACCCAGTACTTC	CASSSGQGGETQYF
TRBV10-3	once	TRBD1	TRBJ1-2	TGTGCCATCACCGGACAGGGGAAGTATGGCTACACCTTC	CAITGQGKYGYTF
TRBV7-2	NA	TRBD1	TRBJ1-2	TGTGCCAGCAGCTCGGGACAGAGGGTCTATGGCTACACCTTC	CASSSGQRVYGYTF
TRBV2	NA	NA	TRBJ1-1	TGTGCCAGCAGTGAAGCTCACACGAACACTGAAGCTTTCTTT	CASSEAHTNTEAFF
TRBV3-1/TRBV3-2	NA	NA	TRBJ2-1	TGTGCCAGCAGCCAGGGGGACTCTTACAATGAGCAGTTCTTC	CASSQGDSYNEQFF
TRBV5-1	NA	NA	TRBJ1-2	TGCGCCAGCAGCCCTCAGGGGAACTATGGCTACACCTTC	CASSPQGNYGYTF
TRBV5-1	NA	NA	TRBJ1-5	TGCGCCAGCAGCTTGTCAGGGGACGGTCAGCCCCAGCATTTT	CASSLSGDGQPQHF
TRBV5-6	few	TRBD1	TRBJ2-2	TGTGCCAGCAGCCCACAGGGGGCGGGTCGGGAATACAACACCGGGGAGCTGTTTTTT	CASSPQGAGREYNTGELFF
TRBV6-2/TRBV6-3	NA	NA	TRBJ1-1	TGTGCCAGCAGTATGGAGGAGGCGCGGAGGGACACTGAAGCTTTCTTT	CASSMEEARRDTEAFF
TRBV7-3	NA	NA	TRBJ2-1	TGTGCCAGCAGCTTAACGCGTCGCGGGAATTCCTACAATGAGCAGTTCTTC	CASSLTRRGNSYNEQFF
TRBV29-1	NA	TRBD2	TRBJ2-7	TGCAGCGTTTCCAGCGGGAGGGCCGCCTACGAGCAGTACTTC	CSVSSGRAAYEQYF
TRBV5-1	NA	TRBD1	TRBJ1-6	TGCGCCAGCAGCTTGACAGGGGCGGAATCACCCCTCCACTTT	CASSLTGAESPLHF
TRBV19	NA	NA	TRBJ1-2	TGTGCCAGTAGCTACTCCCAGGGGAGCTATGGCTACACCTTC	CASSYSQGSYGYTF
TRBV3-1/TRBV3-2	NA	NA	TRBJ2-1	TGTGCCAGCAGCCACGACAATTCCGCTGAGCAGTTCTTC	CASSHDNSAEQFF
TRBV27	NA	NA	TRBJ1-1	TGTGCCAGCAAAAGAGGACAGACAAACACTGAAGCTTTCTTT	CASKRGQTNTEAFF
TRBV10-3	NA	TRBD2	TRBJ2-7	TGTGCCATCAGTGAATATTTAGCGGGAGGGAACGAGCAGTACTTC	CAISEYLAGGNEQYF
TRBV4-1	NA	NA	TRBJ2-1	TGCGCCAGCAGCCAGGTAAGAGGACTCTACAATGAGCAGTTCTTC	CASSQVRGLYNEQFF
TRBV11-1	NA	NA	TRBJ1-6	TGTGCCAGCAGCCCTCGGACAGATAATTCACCCCTCCACTTT	CASSPRTDNSPLHF
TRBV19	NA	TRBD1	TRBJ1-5	TGTGCCAGTAGGGGGACAGCCAATCAGCCCCAGCATTTT	CASRGTANQPQHF
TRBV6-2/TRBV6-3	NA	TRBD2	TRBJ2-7	TGTGCCAGCAGTTACGTTGGGCGGGAGAGACCCGACGAGCAGTACTTC	CASSYVGRERPDEQYF
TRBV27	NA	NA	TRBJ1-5	TGTGCCAGCAGTTTCCTCGGGAGTCAGCCCCAGCATTTT	CASSFLGSQPQHF
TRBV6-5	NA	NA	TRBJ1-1	TGTGCCAGCAGCCGCTGGGGGGGAGCTGACACTGAAGCTTTCTTT	CASSRWGGADTEAFF
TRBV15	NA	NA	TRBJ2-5	TGTGCCACCAGCAGTTCTGGAAGCAGGTCTCAAGAGACCCAGTACTTC	CATSSSGSRSQETQYF
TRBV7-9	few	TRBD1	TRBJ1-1	TGTGCCAGCGGCACAGGGGGGGGATGGACTGAAGCTTTCTTT	CASGTGGGWTEAFF
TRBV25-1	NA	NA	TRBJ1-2	TGTGCCAGCTCGACAGGCTTCTATGGCTACACCTTC	CASSTGFYGYTF
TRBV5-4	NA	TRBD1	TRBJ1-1	TGTGCCAGCAGCTTGGACAGGGGCTCCCCTGAAGCTTTCTTT	CASSLDRGSPEAFF
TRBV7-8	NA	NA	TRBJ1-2	TGTGCCAGCAGGAGCGGGGGGCGCGGGCATGGCTACACCTTC	CASRSGGRGHGYTF
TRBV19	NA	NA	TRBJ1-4	TGTGCCAGTAGTATAACGAGGGTCAACGGGGAAAAACTGTTTTTT	CASSITRVNGEKLFF
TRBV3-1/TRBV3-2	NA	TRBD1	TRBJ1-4	TGTGCCAGCAGCCCGTCAAGGTGGGGGACAGGCAGTCGTGAAAAACTGTTTTTT	CASSPSRWGTGSREKLFF
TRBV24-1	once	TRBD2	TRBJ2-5	TGTGCCACCAGTGGTACGGGACTACACCAAGAGACCCAGTACTTC	CATSGTGLHQETQYF